This T cell receptor (beta chain) was identified during a study of precursors of human CD4 cytotoxic T cells (dated by TCRdb to 2016 to 2019). General notes on the study: CD4+ memory subsets from around 13 donors in total were covered by the bulk TCR-seq analysis. Sequences for both the TCRalpha and TCRbeta chains came out of the TCR-seq analysis of some 13 donors (table S7).

Bulk UMI-based TCR sequencing was performed on four sorted CD4+ memory subsets (TCM, TEM, IL-7Rhigh TEMRA, IL-7R- TEMRA) to test a precursor-effector relationship among CD4 cytotoxic T cells. The cells came from peripheral blood mononuclear cells that had been isolated from human blood. Notes on this clonotype: The clone's antigen remains unknown. No base qualities exist here, and no much larger clone lies one base off it.

V is reduced by 6 bases and J by 3 bases, leaving a spacing of 4 bases between them. CDR1 and CDR2, looked up from the germline V gene, are SGHTA and FQGTGA. Inclusive of the bounding cysteine and phenylalanine, the CDR3 is 11 residues long. Only CDR3 DNA is held: 33 bases, read in frame from base 1. Broader findings and caveats from the paper: Expanded effector clonotypes made up a larger fraction of IL-7Rhigh TEMRA clonotypes than of TEM or TCM clonotypes. IL-7Rhigh and IL-7R- TEMRA subsets showed more restricted TCR repertoires, with lower diversity and more expanded clonotypes, than TCM and TEM subsets. According to the authors, an observational design in humans cannot definitively determine the direction of differentiation between precursor and effector cells. Only about 95% of the 14 donors were included in some of the bulk TCR-seq comparisons, which suggests that not every subset was available for every donor.

Sequenced using an Illumina MiSeq. The published analysis was carried out like this. The Shannon-Wiener index, calculated in VDJtools, was used to measure repertoire diversity. A TCRbeta clonotype counted as expanded if its clonotype frequency was 3 or higher. The raw public data were reprocessed by TCRdb itself: fastp quality trimming at Q25, MiXCR clonotype calling, in-frame beta chains only. Rows merge per CDR3 protein into single entries with the most common DNA and genes. TCRdb, rather than the study authors, made the V and J calls. The sample data list about 120 distinct CDR3 sequences, and roughly half of these were observed just once. The ten largest clones represent 75% to 85% of the sample.

The chain is made from TRBV7-3 and TRBJ2-3, with no confident D gene call. This sequence was found in a human donor in good health. The specimen sequenced was memory CD4+ T cells from blood (PBMCs). The CDR3 region reads CASSRTDTQYF. In nucleotide form, the sequence is TGTGCCAGCAGTAGAACAGATACGCAGTATTTT.